This TCR beta chain originates from a study of T cell changes during pregnancy in multiple sclerosis. Germline loops: CDR1 SEHNR, CDR2 FQNEAQ (reference sequence). The CDR3 loop spans 12 amino acids. V lost 5 bases, J lost 6 bases, and 9 bases lay in between. TCRdb keeps only in-frame clones here, not all; method: immunoSEQ multiplex PCR. The sample contains roughly 41,000 clones, roughly 94% of which appear only once. The sequencing used peripheral blood, collected in the third trimester of pregnancy. The chain employs TRBV7-9 and TRBJ2-3; D remains ambiguous. The source of this sequence is a female donor with multiple sclerosis, enrolled in a pregnancy study. CDR3 protein: CASSHEEDTQYF. In nucleotides, the CDR3 is TGTGCCAGCAGCCACGAAGAGGATACGCAGTATTTT. Combining the CDR3 with reference TRBV7-9 and TRBJ2-3 gives the whole variable domain DTGVSQNPRHKITKRGQNVTFRCDPISEHNRLYWYRQTLGQGPEFLTYFQNEAQLEKSRLLSDRFSAERPKGSFSTLEIQRTEQGDSAMYLCASSHEEDTQYFGPGTRLTVL.